A single sample gave rise to the 5 T cell receptor beta chains below, sequenced in a study of neurological immune-mediated disorders. One entry per CDR3 protein, called by TCRdb with MiXCR from the 5' RACE reads. The table shows tens of thousands of distinct CDR3 sequences, with about a tenth occurring only once. The specimen sequenced was PBMCs. Receptors originate from a man aged 40-55 years in good health.

This clonotype was found many times. This rearrangement joins TRBV20-1 to TRBJ1-1; 7 nucleotides match TRBD1. V dropped 1 base and J dropped 2; count of bases not matched to a gene: 4. CDR1 is DFQATT, CDR2 SNEGSKA, per germline (reference sequence). There are 14 residues in the CDR3. The CDR3 spells CSARVTGDNTEAFF. The CDR3 nucleotides are TGCAGTGCTAGAGTCACAGGGGACAACACTGAAGCTTTCTTT.

This clonotype was observed at least ten times. CDR3: CASTNSPANVLTF. Here the CDR3 DNA reads TGTGCCAGCACCAACTCCCCCGCCAACGTCCTGACTTTC. The chain is built from TRBV6-5 and TRBJ2-6; D unclear. Germline lookup yields CDR1 MNHEY and CDR2 SVGAGI. Trimming cost V 7 bases and J 7 bases, with 11 bases left between them. The CDR3 is 13 amino acids.

This clonotype has a count of ten or more. This rearrangement joins TRBV7-9 to TRBJ2-3; TRBD2 agrees at 7 bases. CDR1 is SEHNR, CDR2 FQNEAQ, per germline (reference sequence). Unmatched junction bases numbered 7, after V lost 4 bases and J lost 6 bases. This CDR3 spans 14 amino acids. The CDR3 protein is CASSSSGAGDTQYF. The CDR3, as DNA: TGTGCCAGCAGCTCCTCCGGAGCGGGGGATACGCAGTATTTT.

Many counts were recorded for this clonotype. The V and J genes are TRBV24-1 and TRBJ2-1; D might be TRBD2 (5 bases). Trimming cost V 4 bases and J 8 bases, with 17 bases left between them. CDR3 length equals 15 residues. Per the germline V gene, CDR1 is KGHDR and CDR2 is SFDVKD. DNA of the CDR3: TGTGCCACCAGTGACCCACGGAAGAGGGCCTATGAGCAGTTCTTC. Amino acid sequence: CATSDPRKRAYEQFF.

This clonotype was observed many times. The rearrangement uses TRBV2 and TRBJ2-3; 11 bases are a match to TRBD1. Germline-derived CDR1 and CDR2 are SNHLY and FYNNEI. This CDR3 spans 16 amino acids. The V segment lost 7 bases and the J segment 3 bases; nucleotides outside the gene matches: 9. As DNA, the CDR3 is TGTGCCAGCATCGGAGGACAGGGGGCAAGGACAGATACGCAGTATTTT. It is translated as CASIGGQGARTDTQYF.